The 30 T cell receptor beta chains below were found in one sample sequenced in a study of T cell responses to AZD1222 COVID-19 vaccine (dated by TCRdb to the early 2020s). The protocol used for the library was the immunoSEQ multiplex PCR assay. TCRdb stores this immuneACCESS table with in-frame sequences only. Part of the clones is absent; in the studies checked, under half of the shortfall reflects unresolved V genes, and no reason is known for the rest. This sample is represented by around 83,000 clones; 86% of them were singletons. Roughly 9.4% of the sample belongs to the ten largest clones. The intended sense of this specimen's time point label: baseline before first vaccination. The sequencing here drew on peripheral blood, taken on day 0 of AZD1222 vaccination. The receptors come from an adult in good health.

The chain combines TRBV7-9 with TRBJ2-5, with D possibly TRBD2 on 5 matching bases. Germline V gene lookup returns CDR1 SEHNR and CDR2 FQNEAQ (reference sequence). The CDR3 has 13 residues. The V end was cut by 7 bases, the J end by 5 bases, with 14 bases between. For the CDR3, the DNA is TGTGCCAGCATCCTAGGGCCGGGGGAGACCCAGTACTTC. Its translation: CASILGPGETQYF.

The CDR3 DNA reads as TGTGCCAGTACGCCACAGGGAACTTGGAACCAGCCCCAGCATTTT. It is translated as CASTPQGTWNQPQHF. The chain combines TRBV19 with TRBJ1-5; perhaps TRBD1 as D (6 bases). CDR3 length equals 15 residues. The V end was cut by 7 bases, the J end by 7 bases, with 20 bases between. Germline CDR1 LNHDA, CDR2 SQIVND (reference sequence).

This clone was recorded only once. The chain is built from TRBV4-3 and TRBJ2-2, with D possibly matching TRBD2 (5 bases). Germline loops: CDR1 LGHNA, CDR2 YSLEER. V gave up 3 bases and J gave up 5 bases, with 10 bases separating them. The CDR3 contains 14 residues. The CDR3 bases are TGCGCCAGCAGCCAGAGGGCCTTGACCGGGGAGCTGTTTTTT. Translating it yields CASSQRALTGELFF.

This rearrangement joins TRBV3-1 (or the pseudogene TRBV3-2) to TRBJ2-2, with D unresolved. This CDR3 region has 14 residues. V lost 2 bases and J 5 bases, leaving 9 bases between the germline ends. Germline loops: CDR1 LGHDT, CDR2 YNNKEL (reference sequence). CDR3 in DNA: TGTGCCAGCAGCCAATGGGGTCAGACCGGGGAGCTGTTTTTT. It codes for CASSQWGQTGELFF.

The genes are TRBV5-1 and TRBJ2-3; possible D gene TRBD2, 7 bases. Germline CDR1 SGHRS, CDR2 YFSETQ. V lost 6 bases and J 2 bases, leaving 13 bases between the germline ends. The CDR3 is made up of 14 amino acids. The CDR3 region is CASKVGGPTDTQYF. CDR3 in DNA: TGCGCCAGCAAGGTGGGGGGGCCCACAGATACGCAGTATTTT.

The chain has TRBV2 and TRBJ1-1; the D gene is possibly TRBD1 (6 bases). The V gene lost 4 bases and the J gene lost 6 bases, with 18 bases spanning the gap. CDR1 and CDR2 from the germline V gene are SNHLY and FYNNEI. The length of the CDR3 is 15 residues. CDR3 in amino acids: CASSGAAYGGSEAFF. The CDR3 nucleotides read TGTGCCAGCAGTGGGGCCGCATACGGGGGCTCTGAAGCTTTCTTT.

The chain employs TRBV7-9 and TRBJ1-4; possible D gene TRBD1, 5 bases. V dropped 5 bases and J dropped 2 bases, with 15 bases sitting between them. Per the germline V gene, CDR1 is SEHNR and CDR2 is FQNEAQ (reference sequence). This CDR3 is built from 16 residues. In nucleotides, the CDR3 is TGTGCCAGCAGCCCGCTCATGGGGGTTACTAATGAAAAACTGTTTTTT. Amino acids: CASSPLMGVTNEKLFF.

J is TRBJ2-7 and V is TRBV10-3; TRBD2 aligns across 8 bases. The CDR3 spans 14 residues. With V trimmed by 2 bases and J by 2 bases, 2 bases remained unmatched. CDR1 ENHRY and CDR2 SYGVKD come from the germline V gene. The CDR3 is CAISEVREAYEQYF. CDR3 DNA: TGTGCCATCAGTGAGGTGCGGGAGGCCTACGAGCAGTACTTC.

The gene calls are TRBV4-3 and TRBJ2-3, with D unclear. Germline V CDR1 and CDR2: LGHNA, YSLEER. The CDR3 is 14 residues long. V was pared by 0 bases and J by 5 bases, with 9 bases between. This CDR3 is CASSQDAERDTQYF. In nucleotides, the CDR3 is TGCGCCAGCAGCCAAGACGCTGAACGAGATACGCAGTATTTT.

This clone occurred a few times. The chain uses TRBV3-1 (or the pseudogene TRBV3-2) and TRBJ2-5; D is undetermined. This CDR3 comprises 13 residues. V lost 0 bases to trimming and J lost 5 bases, with 7 bases between them. Germline V gene data show CDR1 as LGHDT and CDR2 as YNNKEL (reference sequence). In nucleotides, the CDR3 is TGTGCCAGCAGCCAAGAGAACGTGGAGACCCAGTACTTC. Translated, it gives CASSQENVETQYF.

The V gene is TRBV2, the J gene TRBJ2-2; D is perhaps TRBD1 or TRBD2 (7 bases each). Germline assignment: CDR1 SNHLY and CDR2 FYNNEI. V lost 10 bases and J 3 bases, leaving 18 bases between the germline ends. The CDR3 consists of 15 residues. The CDR3 region is CATRGGLIDTGELFF. CDR3 coding DNA: TGTGCCACCAGGGGGGGGCTGATTGACACCGGGGAGCTGTTTTTT. Full variable domain (missing parts from reference TRBV2 and TRBJ2-2): EPEVTQTPSHQVTQMGQEVILRCVPISNHLYFYWYRQILGQKVEFLVSFYNNEISEKSEIFDDQFSVERPDGSNFTLKIRSTKLEDSAMYFCATRGGLIDTGELFFGEGSRLTVL.

The rearrangement links TRBV6-2 or TRBV6-3 to TRBJ2-5, with 13 bases fitting TRBD2. Per the germline V gene, CDR1 is MNHEY and CDR2 is SVGEGT. Losses at the gene ends were 6 bases for V and 3 bases for J; bases not matched to a gene: 4. This CDR3 region has 15 residues. CDR3 sequence (DNA): TGTGCCAGCAGCCCTGGACTAGCGGGGGAAGAGACCCAGTACTTC. Protein sequence: CASSPGLAGEETQYF.

This chain links TRBV28 with TRBJ2-2; no reliable D call. The CDR3 sequence is 13 residues long. Germline-derived CDR1 and CDR2 are MDHEN and SYDVKM. V lost 10 bases and J lost 1, with 10 bases in between. In DNA, the CDR3 is TGTGCCACCTTATCCGTGAACACCGGGGAGCTGTTTTTT. Amino acids: CATLSVNTGELFF.

This clone was recorded a few times. This chain links TRBV7-6 with TRBJ1-3; no definite D call. CDR3 length: 15 residues. Trimming took off 5 bases at V and 0 bases at J, with 11 bases between the two ends. Germline assignment: CDR1 SGHVS and CDR2 FNYEAQ. CDR3 loop: CASSHGSLSGNTIYF. In DNA, the CDR3 is TGTGCCAGCAGCCACGGGTCCCTCTCTGGAAACACCATATATTTT.

The chain uses TRBV7-2 and TRBJ2-7; D not resolved. The V gene lost 5 bases and the J gene lost 1 base, with 3 bases spanning the gap. Germline CDR1 and CDR2: SGHTA and FQGNSA. The CDR3 has 11 residues. The CDR3 DNA reads as TGTGCCAGCAGCGATTCCTACGAGCAGTACTTC. It codes for CASSDSYEQYF.

V gene TRBV11-2 combines with J gene TRBJ2-2, with no clear D. Germline CDR1 reads SGHAT; CDR2 reads FQNNGV. V lost 1 base and J 6 bases, leaving 6 bases between the germline ends. This CDR3 contains 13 residues. The CDR3 DNA is TGTGCCAGCAGCTTAGGGGCTGCCGGGGAGCTGTTTTTT. It yields the protein CASSLGAAGELFF. The full variable domain, its missing parts supplied by reference TRBV11-2 and TRBJ2-2, is EAGVAQSPRYKIIEKRQSVAFWCNPISGHATLYWYQQILGQGPKLLIQFQNNGVVDDSQLPKDRFSAERLKGVDSTLKIQPAKLEDSAVYLCASSLGAAGELFFGEGSRLTVL.

This chain links TRBV20-1 with TRBJ2-5; no reliable D call. Germline V gene sequence: CDR1 DFQATT, CDR2 SNEGSKA (reference sequence). The V end was cut by 3 bases, the J end by 5 bases, with 4 bases between. The CDR3 length is 10 residues. The CDR3 region has the DNA TGCAGTGCTAGCCTGGAGACCCAGTACTTC. Translation gives CSASLETQYF.

The gene calls are TRBV6-6 and TRBJ2-5, with 8 bases that match TRBD1. This CDR3 spans 15 amino acids. From germline, CDR1 is MNHNY and CDR2 SVGAGI (reference sequence). J lost 3 bases, V lost 5 bases, and 8 bases had no gene match. CDR3 DNA sequence: TGTGCCAGCAGTCAGCCGGGACAGGCAAAAGAGACCCAGTACTTC. This codes for CASSQPGQAKETQYF.

About this clone itself: A junction boundary mismatches the germline segment, possibly from a read error. This chain links TRBV6-1 with TRBJ1-1; D perhaps matches TRBD1 (5 bases). Per the germline V gene, CDR1 is MNHNS and CDR2 is SASEGT. The CDR3 loop spans 13 amino acids. CDR3 loop: CASSSTTDTQAFF. The CDR3 DNA reads as TGTGCCAGCAGTTCCACGACAGACACTCAAGCTTTCTTT.

The chain couples TRBV5-1 to TRBJ1-1, with 11 bases identical to TRBD1. CDR3 length: 17 residues. J gave up 3 bases and V 4 bases, and 11 bases lay outside the gene matches. Germline CDR1 is SGHRS and CDR2 is YFSETQ. The CDR3 DNA is TGCGCCAGCAGCACGGGACAGGGGGTATTTACGTACACTGAAGCTTTCTTT. Translating gives CASSTGQGVFTYTEAFF. Drawing the rest from reference TRBV5-1 and TRBJ1-1, the complete variable domain is KAGVTQTPRYLIKTRGQQVTLSCSPISGHRSVSWYQQTPGQGLQFLFEYFSETQRNKGNFPGRFSGRQFSNSRSEMNVSTLELGDSALYLCASSTGQGVFTYTEAFFGQGTRLTVV.

This clone was seen more than once but under ten times. The V gene is TRBV28, the J gene TRBJ1-4, with a tentative D call TRBD1 (5 bases). Per the germline V gene, CDR1 is MDHEN and CDR2 is SYDVKM. V was pared by 4 bases and J by 10 bases, with 22 bases between. This CDR3 contains 16 residues. The CDR3 reads CASSSPRQGGWRKLFF. CDR3 sequence (DNA): TGTGCCAGCAGTTCCCCCAGGCAGGGAGGATGGAGAAAACTGTTTTTT.

Only one count was recorded for this clone. The chain links TRBV27 to TRBJ2-7; D is ambiguous. CDR3 length equals 16 residues. Deletions cut 3 bases from V and 2 bases from J, with 17 bases between. The germline gives CDR1 MNHEY, CDR2 SMNVEV (reference sequence). The CDR3 loop is CASSFSIRSVPYEQYF. The CDR3 bases are TGTGCCAGCAGTTTTTCGATCCGGTCAGTCCCCTACGAGCAGTACTTC.

This chain connects TRBV6-1 to TRBJ1-2; no reliable D call. This CDR3 is 16 amino acids long. Trimming cost V 1 base and J 7 bases, with 19 bases left between them. Germline CDR1 reads MNHNS; CDR2 reads SASEGT. CDR3 residues: CASSEDWGRQVGGYTF. The DNA of the CDR3 is TGTGCCAGCAGTGAAGATTGGGGAAGGCAAGTGGGTGGCTACACCTTC.

The rearrangement joins TRBV5-1 to TRBJ1-4; 7 positions match TRBD1. Germline CDR1 is SGHRS and CDR2 is YFSETQ. V gave up 4 bases and J gave up 1 base; unmatched junction bases: 7. This CDR3 region has 16 residues. CDR3 coding DNA: TGCGCCAGCAGCACCCGACAGGGAGGAACTAATGAAAAACTGTTTTTT. Its protein product is CASSTRQGGTNEKLFF.

The chain uses TRBV24-1 and TRBJ2-3; 16 bases align to TRBD2. The germline CDR1 and CDR2 sequences are KGHDR and SFDVKD. V trimming: 3 bases; J trimming: 1 base; junction bases outside the gene matches: 6. This CDR3 is built from 19 residues. In DNA, the CDR3 is TGTGCCACCAGTGATCTGGGACTAGCGGGAGGGCCACGCACAGATACGCAGTATTTT. Translation: CATSDLGLAGGPRTDTQYF.

The chain combines TRBV19 with TRBJ2-2, with TRBD2 identical over 11 bases. Germline lookup yields CDR1 LNHDA and CDR2 SQIVND (reference sequence). Trimming removed 3 bases from V and 4 bases from J; junction bases left unmatched: 4. The CDR3 covers 16 residues. The CDR3 coding sequence is TGTGCCAGTAGTATTATAGCGGGGGGGAGCACCGGGGAGCTGTTTTTT. Amino acids: CASSIIAGGSTGELFF.

V usage is TRBV5-1 and J usage is TRBJ2-3; TRBD2 agrees at 9 bases. Germline V gives CDR1 SGHRS, CDR2 YFSETQ. V was pared by 0 bases and J by 2 bases, with 4 bases of the junction left unmatched. The CDR3 runs 16 residues. The DNA for the CDR3 is TGCGCCAGCAGCTTGGTTGGCGGGAGGGTCACAGATACGCAGTATTTT. Encoded protein: CASSLVGGRVTDTQYF.

This chain links TRBV7-9 with TRBJ1-2; 11 nucleotides line up with TRBD1. Unmatched junction bases numbered 10, after V lost 3 bases and J lost 13 bases. CDR3 length: 14 amino acids. Looked up from germline, CDR1 is SEHNR and CDR2 is FQNEAQ (reference sequence). The CDR3 DNA sequence: TGTGCCAGCAGCTTGCAAGGACAGGGGGCCCAGCGCACCTTC. This encodes CASSLQGQGAQRTF.

The chain combines TRBV5-4 with TRBJ1-1, with D hard to call. CDR1 is SGHNT and CDR2 is YYREEE in the germline V gene (reference sequence). The CDR3 contains 12 residues. V lost 3 bases to trimming and J lost 8 bases, with 11 bases between them. The CDR3 region is CASSSAGLEAFF. In nucleotides, the CDR3 is TGTGCCAGCAGCTCCGCGGGTCTGGAAGCTTTCTTT.

CDR3 in DNA: TGTGCCAGCAGCCAAGAGCAACCGGGGGGCGCGCCCCAGCATTTT. Protein product: CASSQEQPGGAPQHF. V gene TRBV4-2 combines with J gene TRBJ1-5; tentatively, D is TRBD1 (6 bases). Looked up from germline, CDR1 is LGHNA and CDR2 is YNFKEQ. This CDR3 spans 15 amino acids. V lost 0 bases and J lost 9, with 15 bases in between.